A single sample gave rise to the 5 T cell receptor beta chains below, sequenced in a study of CD4 T cells in relation to SARS-CoV-2 and coronaviruses. CD4+ T cells from unexposed donors were obtained before the COVID-19 pandemic (2011-2018). The cells were cultured for under 13 days before CD4+ T cells were isolated. Here immunoSEQ multiplex PCR was the method, and the copy in TCRdb shows in-frame clones only, minus some. The sample holds roughly 21,000 clones, roughly 82% seen once. Their specific antigens are unknown. The sequenced material came from CD4+ T cells from PBMCs, cultured in vitro. The receptors stem from a human donor in good health.

The V and J genes are TRBV19 and TRBJ1-5, with D perhaps TRBD1 (6 bases). V lost 8 bases and J 3 bases, leaving 11 bases between the germline ends. The CDR3 loop spans 13 amino acids. Germline CDR1 and CDR2: LNHDA and SQIVND (reference sequence). CDR3 residues: CASGRDINQPQHF. CDR3 nucleotide sequence: TGTGCCAGTGGACGGGACATCAATCAGCCCCAGCATTTT.

This clone came up a few times. This chain connects TRBV11-2 to TRBJ2-7; D possibly uses TRBD1 or TRBD2 (6 bases each). CDR1 is SGHAT and CDR2 is FQNNGV in the germline V gene. V lost 7 bases to trimming and J lost 0 bases, with 16 bases between them. This CDR3 is built from 15 residues. This chain's CDR3 is CASTRGGVSSYEQYF. Here the CDR3 DNA reads TGTGCCAGCACCAGGGGCGGGGTTAGCTCCTACGAGCAGTACTTC.

V gene TRBV10-3 combines with J gene TRBJ1-2; D is unclear. V was pared by 3 bases and J by 2 bases, with 19 bases between. This CDR3 is 17 amino acids long. Germline V gives CDR1 ENHRY, CDR2 SYGVKD. As DNA, the CDR3 is TGTGCCATCAGTGACTTCCATTTGTACGTACCCAACTATGGCTACACCTTC. Translated: CAISDFHLYVPNYGYTF.

For this clone: This sample includes further DNA sequences coding for the same CDR3. This chain joins TRBV6-1 and TRBJ2-2; no reliable D call. This CDR3 is built from 15 residues. CDR1 is MNHNS and CDR2 is SASEGT in the germline V gene. The germline V and J ends were trimmed by 2 bases and 4 bases, with 11 bases remaining between them. CDR3 sequence reads: CASSESLVLTGELFF. As DNA, the CDR3 is TGTGCCAGCAGTGAAAGTCTAGTCCTCACCGGGGAGCTGTTTTTT.

There are a few counts of this clone. The rearrangement uses TRBV6-6 and TRBJ2-1; TRBD1 might be the D (6 bases). V dropped 1 base and J dropped 4 bases, with 11 bases sitting between them. Germline loops: CDR1 MNHNY, CDR2 SVGAGI (reference sequence). The CDR3 has 15 amino acids. DNA of the CDR3: TGTGCCAGCAGTTACTTATCCGGGACATACAATGAGCAGTTCTTC. Translation: CASSYLSGTYNEQFF.